The 5 T cell receptor beta chains in this list originate from one sample, sequenced in a study of cytomegalovirus exposure and HLA in healthy donors. Method: immunoSEQ multiplex PCR; TCRdb's copy keeps in-frame clones and lacks some. Of tens of thousands of clones listed, approximately 90% are singletons. The sequencing sample was made of PBMCs. The receptors come from a woman in her late teens or twenties in good health and CMV-seronegative.

This chain connects TRBV2 to TRBJ2-3, with D maybe TRBD1 (6 bases). The ends were cut back, 5 bases at V and 1 base at J, with 10 bases in the middle. CDR3 length equals 14 residues. Germline loops: CDR1 SNHLY, CDR2 FYNNEI. DNA for the CDR3: TGTGCCAGCAGTTTACAGGGTCGCACAGATACGCAGTATTTT. Protein: CASSLQGRTDTQYF.

The rearrangement uses TRBV5-1 and TRBJ1-4; 10 bases match TRBD1. The CDR3 runs to 15 residues. Germline lookup yields CDR1 SGHRS and CDR2 YFSETQ. Trimming cost V 4 bases and J 7 bases; bases outside gene matches: 7. Here the CDR3 DNA reads TGCGCCAGCAGCAACGGGGGACAGGGGCCTGAAAAACTGTTTTTT. Amino acid sequence: CASSNGGQGPEKLFF. The variable domain in full, with the rest retrieved from reference TRBV5-1 and TRBJ1-4, is KAGVTQTPRYLIKTRGQQVTLSCSPISGHRSVSWYQQTPGQGLQFLFEYFSETQRNKGNFPGRFSGRQFSNSRSEMNVSTLELGDSALYLCASSNGGQGPEKLFFGSGTQLSVL.

The genes are TRBV28 and TRBJ1-1; TRBD1 matches 7 bases. Losses at the gene ends were 4 bases for V and 5 bases for J; bases not matched to a gene: 7. Germline loops: CDR1 MDHEN, CDR2 SYDVKM. The CDR3 is 14 residues long. Here the CDR3 reads CASSSTGRRTEAFF. The DNA of the CDR3 is TGTGCCAGCAGTTCGACAGGGCGGCGGACTGAAGCTTTCTTT.

This chain uses TRBV5-1 with TRBJ2-1; D is possibly TRBD2 (5 bases). Per germline, CDR1 SGHRS and CDR2 YFSETQ. V was clipped by 9 bases and J by 5 bases, with 18 bases between them. This CDR3 contains 14 residues. This CDR3 reads CATSPLLANNEQFF. The CDR3, as DNA: TGCGCCACCTCCCCGCTGCTAGCCAACAATGAGCAGTTCTTC.

This clone was recorded only once. This sequence joins TRBV19 and TRBJ2-7; D remains unclear. Per germline, CDR1 LNHDA and CDR2 SQIVND (reference sequence). The V end was cut by 1 base, the J end by 4 bases, with 8 bases between. The CDR3 totals 13 residues. CDR3 loop: CASSIGGWYEQYF. CDR3 nucleotide sequence: TGTGCCAGTAGTATAGGCGGTTGGTACGAGCAGTACTTC.